Following are 27 T cell receptor beta chains from one sample sequenced in a study of technical replicates of blood from several donors. The table came from immunoSEQ multiplex PCR; TCRdb's copy has only in-frame clones and leaves some out. The profile shows more than 90,000 clones, approximately 96% of them singletons. What was sequenced was T cells isolated from PBMCs. All receptors derive from a human donor in good health.

This clone was recorded only once. This chain links TRBV20-1 with TRBJ2-1; D uncertain. In germline, CDR1 is DFQATT, CDR2 SNEGSKA (reference sequence). The V end lost 1 base, the J end lost 12 bases, and 10 bases lay between the germline ends. This CDR3 is 11 amino acids long. The CDR3 sequence: CSARGAEWQFF. The CDR3 region has the DNA TGCAGTGCTAGAGGGGCTGAGTGGCAGTTCTTC.

This rearrangement joins TRBV4-1 to TRBJ1-4; D perhaps matches TRBD1 (6 bases). The germline gives CDR1 MGHRA, CDR2 YSYEKL. Trimming took off 4 bases at V and 0 bases at J, with 9 bases between the two ends. The CDR3 sequence is 15 residues long. The CDR3 protein is CASSPRTATNEKLFF. The DNA of the CDR3 is TGCGCCAGCAGCCCAAGGACAGCAACTAATGAAAAACTGTTTTTT.

This chain connects TRBV11-3 to TRBJ2-7; D perhaps matches TRBD2 (6 bases). V was pared by 8 bases and J by 3 bases, with 14 bases between. CDR3 size: 13 residues. From germline, CDR1 is SGHNT and CDR2 YENEEA. CDR3 residues: CASQGLLHYEQYF. CDR3 in DNA: TGTGCCAGCCAGGGACTCCTACACTACGAGCAGTACTTC.

The chain has TRBV18 and TRBJ2-1; D is perhaps TRBD2 (7 bases). V dropped 6 bases and J dropped 9 bases, with 21 bases sitting between them. Germline V gives CDR1 KGHSH, CDR2 LQKENI. The CDR3 contains 15 residues. CDR3 protein: CASSSLGGVYGEQFF. CDR3 nucleotides: TGTGCCAGCTCTTCCCTAGGGGGGGTCTATGGTGAGCAGTTCTTC.

This rearrangement joins TRBV28 to TRBJ2-7; 11 bases are a match to TRBD2. The CDR3 is made up of 16 amino acids. The germline gives CDR1 MDHEN, CDR2 SYDVKM. Trimming removed 6 bases from V and 6 bases from J; junction bases left unmatched: 13. The CDR3 reads CASRSRLAGIYREQYF. CDR3 sequence (DNA): TGTGCCAGCAGATCCCGACTAGCGGGAATATATCGCGAGCAGTACTTC.

The rearrangement joins TRBV5-4 to TRBJ2-7; 9 bases fit TRBD1. Germline trimming cut 3 bases from V and 6 bases from J; bases unmatched to any gene: 10. Germline-derived CDR1 and CDR2 are SGHNT and YYREEE (reference sequence). CDR3 size: 15 residues. The CDR3 sequence: CASSSPGQGTLEQYF. The DNA for the CDR3 is TGTGCCAGCAGCTCCCCGGGACAGGGCACTCTCGAGCAGTACTTC.

This CDR3 is CASSQILSNSPLHF. CDR3 nucleotide sequence: TGTGCCAGCAGCCAAATTCTCAGTAATTCACCCCTCCACTTT. V usage is TRBV14 and J usage is TRBJ1-6, with no clear D. The CDR3 is made up of 14 amino acids. Trimming pared 2 bases from V and 6 bases from J, leaving 8 bases between. Germline-derived CDR1 and CDR2 are SGHDN and FVKESK.

CDR3: CASRTGLAYEQYF. CDR3 DNA: TGTGCCAGCAGAACGGGACTAGCCTACGAGCAGTACTTC. The genes are TRBV2 and TRBJ2-7, with 8 positions matching TRBD2. The CDR3 runs to 13 residues. The V and J ends lost 6 bases and 2 bases, in that order; junction bases with no gene match: 3. CDR1 is SNHLY and CDR2 is FYNNEI in the germline V gene.

The chain combines TRBV20-1 with TRBJ2-5; weak D call: TRBD1 (6 bases). V lost 5 bases, J lost 3 bases, and 7 bases lay in between. CDR1 and CDR2 from the germline V gene are DFQATT and SNEGSKA (reference sequence). There are 11 residues in the CDR3. The CDR3 loop reads CSARTEETQYF. The CDR3 DNA follows: TGCAGTGCTCGGACAGAAGAGACCCAGTACTTC.

The chain is built from TRBV2 and TRBJ1-1; the D is unclear. Germline CDR1 is SNHLY and CDR2 is FYNNEI. The length of the CDR3 is 12 residues. V shed 8 bases and J shed 1 base, with 8 bases lying between them. The chain's CDR3 is CASDKGNTEAFF. CDR3 DNA: TGTGCCAGCGACAAAGGGAACACTGAAGCTTTCTTT.

This sequence joins TRBV27 and TRBJ2-3, with D possibly being TRBD1 (5 bases). Deletions cut 6 bases from V and 2 bases from J, with 18 bases between. The V gene's germline CDR1 is MNHEY and CDR2 SMNVEV (reference sequence). The CDR3 spans 16 residues. CDR3 in DNA: TGTGCCAGCAGACCTAGGGGATGGCAGTACACAGATACGCAGTATTTT. It encodes CASRPRGWQYTDTQYF.

The chain recombines TRBV5-1 with TRBJ2-1, with 11 bases that match TRBD2. Trimming removed 0 bases from V and 8 bases from J; junction bases left unmatched: 4. This CDR3 contains 15 residues. Germline V gene data show CDR1 as SGHRS and CDR2 as YFSETQ. CDR3 coding DNA: TGCGCCAGCAGCTTGGTAACTAGCGGGAGTTATGAGCAGTTCTTC. Residues: CASSLVTSGSYEQFF.

This chain connects TRBV6-6 to TRBJ1-4; 8 positions match TRBD1. Germline V gene sequence: CDR1 MNHNY, CDR2 SVGAGI (reference sequence). This CDR3 has 15 amino acids. Trimming cost V 2 bases and J 5 bases; bases outside gene matches: 4. The CDR3 bases are TGTGCCAGCAGTTACCAGGGGGCGGTGAATGAAAAACTGTTTTTT. It codes for CASSYQGAVNEKLFF.

This clone came up once. The chain employs TRBV2 and TRBJ2-2; a possible D gene is TRBD1 (5 bases). Trimming stripped 7 bases from V and 1 base from J, with 10 bases between. This CDR3 is built from 14 residues. CDR1 is SNHLY, CDR2 FYNNEI, per germline. CDR3 protein: CASTGTGNTGELFF. DNA of the CDR3: TGTGCCAGCACTGGTACAGGGAACACCGGGGAGCTGTTTTTT. The complete variable domain, with remaining parts taken from reference TRBV2 and TRBJ2-2, reads EPEVTQTPSHQVTQMGQEVILRCVPISNHLYFYWYRQILGQKVEFLVSFYNNEISEKSEIFDDQFSVERPDGSNFTLKIRSTKLEDSAMYFCASTGTGNTGELFFGEGSRLTVL.

J is TRBJ2-1 and V is TRBV7-2; a possible D gene is TRBD2 (5 bases). Germline V gene data show CDR1 as SGHTA and CDR2 as FQGNSA. The ends were cut back, 3 bases at V and 2 bases at J, with 11 bases in the middle. The CDR3 extends over 15 amino acids. The CDR3, as DNA: TGTGCCAGCAGCTTCGGGGAAACCGCCTACAATGAGCAGTTCTTC. It specifies CASSFGETAYNEQFF.

The genes are TRBV6-5 and TRBJ1-1; tentatively, D is TRBD1 (6 bases). The CDR3 runs to 15 residues. Germline CDR1 MNHEY, CDR2 SVGAGI. Trimming removed 0 bases at V and 4 bases at J, with 12 bases between. The CDR3 reads CASSYSGGGSTEAFF. In DNA form, the CDR3 reads TGTGCCAGCAGTTACTCGGGGGGCGGGAGCACTGAAGCTTTCTTT.

As regards this clone: One junction end does not reproduce the germline sequence, and a read error may be involved. The CDR3 loop is CASSEDRVYGYTF. The CDR3 DNA is TGTGCCAGCAGCGAAGACAGGGTCTATGGCTACACCTTC. This chain connects TRBV6-1 to TRBJ1-2, with TRBD1 matching over 7 bases. Germline V lookup: CDR1 MNHNS, CDR2 SASEGT. This CDR3 spans 13 amino acids.

The chain couples TRBV5-1 to TRBJ2-3; TRBD2 matches 10 bases. Germline V lookup: CDR1 SGHRS, CDR2 YFSETQ. The trim removed 0 bases at V and 4 bases at J, leaving 14 bases unmatched. This CDR3 comprises 19 residues. CDR3 bases: TGCGCCAGCAGCTTGGCTCCCGGGACTAGCGTTCCCCCCCCAGATACGCAGTATTTT. Translation gives CASSLAPGTSVPPPDTQYF. Using reference TRBV5-1 and TRBJ2-3 for the parts outside the CDR3, the full variable domain is KAGVTQTPRYLIKTRGQQVTLSCSPISGHRSVSWYQQTPGQGLQFLFEYFSETQRNKGNFPGRFSGRQFSNSRSEMNVSTLELGDSALYLCASSLAPGTSVPPPDTQYFGPGTRLTVL.

The sample holds one count of this clone. V gene TRBV11-3 combines with J gene TRBJ1-1; no reliable D call. Trimming removed 5 bases at V and 0 bases at J, with 10 bases between. Looked up from germline, CDR1 is SGHNT and CDR2 is YENEEA. The CDR3 consists of 14 residues. CDR3 coding DNA: TGTGCCAGCAGCCTTCGGAGCCTGAACACTGAAGCTTTCTTT. Protein: CASSLRSLNTEAFF.

V gene TRBV28 combines with J gene TRBJ1-1; 9 bases are a match to TRBD1. CDR1 is MDHEN and CDR2 is SYDVKM in the germline V gene. J lost 6 bases, V lost 2 bases, and 4 bases had no gene match. CDR3 length: 14 amino acids. The DNA for the CDR3 is TGTGCCAGCAGTTTAGGGGACAGGGTTTCTGAAGCTTTCTTT. Translation gives CASSLGDRVSEAFF.

The J gene is TRBJ1-6, the V gene TRBV7-9, with 8 bases fitting TRBD1. The CDR3 has 14 residues. CDR1 and CDR2 (germline): SEHNR, FQNEAQ (reference sequence). With 7 bases clipped from V and 6 bases from J, the junction kept 5 bases outside the gene matches. In DNA form, the CDR3 reads TGTGCCAGCACCCCGACAGGGGTTAATTCACCCCTCCACTTT. Translated, it gives CASTPTGVNSPLHF. Together with reference TRBV7-9 and TRBJ1-6, the CDR3 gives the full variable domain: DTGVSQNPRHKITKRGQNVTFRCDPISEHNRLYWYRQTLGQGPEFLTYFQNEAQLEKSRLLSDRFSAERPKGSFSTLEIQRTEQGDSAMYLCASTPTGVNSPLHFGNGTRLTVT.

V is TRBV25-1 and J is TRBJ2-2; weak D call: TRBD1 (5 bases). V was cut by 1 base and J by 3 bases, with 12 bases left in between. Germline V gives CDR1 MGHDK, CDR2 SYGVNS. CDR3 length equals 16 residues. The CDR3, as DNA: TGTGCCAGCAGTGAATGGGTAGTAGGGGACACCGGGGAGCTGTTTTTT. Its translation is CASSEWVVGDTGELFF.

The rearrangement uses TRBV6-5 and TRBJ1-4; perhaps TRBD1 as D (6 bases). Germline values: CDR1 MNHEY, CDR2 SVGAGI. Trimming cost V 3 bases and J 7 bases, with 12 bases left between them. This CDR3 region has 14 residues. As DNA, the CDR3 is TGTGCCAGCAGTTATAGGGGGGGGAGTGAAAAACTGTTTTTT. Translated, it gives CASSYRGGSEKLFF.

The V call is TRBV29-1, the J call TRBJ2-7; TRBD1 aligns across 7 bases. CDR3 length: 13 amino acids. Trimming took 6 bases from V and 1 from J; bases not matched to a gene: 6. Germline values: CDR1 SQVTM, CDR2 ANQGSEA. In nucleotides, the CDR3 is TGCAGCGTAACGTCGGGACAGTCCTACGAGCAGTACTTC. It specifies CSVTSGQSYEQYF.

The rearrangement uses TRBV2 and TRBJ1-2; perhaps TRBD1 as D (6 bases). This CDR3 has 11 residues. Germline V lookup: CDR1 SNHLY, CDR2 FYNNEI. Trimming removed 8 bases at V and 10 bases at J, with 14 bases between. The DNA of the CDR3 is TGTGCCAGCTCCCCGACAGGAACCTACACCTTC. It translates to CASSPTGTYTF.

Here the CDR3 reads CASSLATGGYTDTQYF. CDR3 DNA: TGTGCCAGCAGCTTAGCCACAGGGGGCTACACAGATACGCAGTATTTT. The rearrangement uses TRBV11-2 and TRBJ2-3; 9 bases are a match to TRBD1. This CDR3 region has 16 residues. V shed 1 base and J 2 bases; nucleotides not matched to a gene: 4. Germline V gene data show CDR1 as SGHAT and CDR2 as FQNNGV. The full variable domain, in which reference TRBV11-2 and TRBJ2-3 provide the parts outside the CDR3, is EAGVAQSPRYKIIEKRQSVAFWCNPISGHATLYWYQQILGQGPKLLIQFQNNGVVDDSQLPKDRFSAERLKGVDSTLKIQPAKLEDSAVYLCASSLATGGYTDTQYFGPGTRLTVL.

The V call is TRBV11-2, the J call TRBJ2-1; maybe TRBD1 (5 bases). CDR1 SGHAT and CDR2 FQNNGV come from the germline V gene. CDR3 length equals 15 residues. Between the trimmed V and J ends, which lost 2 bases and 0 bases, there was a span of 8 bases. The CDR3 spells CASSLQGGSYNEQFF. In nucleotides, the CDR3 is TGTGCCAGCAGCTTACAGGGTGGCTCCTACAATGAGCAGTTCTTC.